Presented here are 6 T cell receptor beta chains from one specimen sequenced in a study of molecular identifiers for immune sequencing clone quantification. From the PCR reads, TCRdb called clonotypes with MiXCR, one entry per CDR3 protein. The sample contains hundreds of thousands of distinct CDR3 sequences, just under 20% of which appear only once. The sequenced sample consisted of naive CD8+ T cells from blood, with Jurkat cell RNA spiked in. Subset given: FACS-sorted CD8+CD4-CCR7+CD45RA+ naive T cells. These receptors were collected from a human donor in good health. Some libraries in this study had Jurkat cell RNA spiked in.

This clonotype was observed at least ten times. The rearrangement uses TRBV14 and TRBJ2-7; perhaps TRBD2 as D (5 bases). This CDR3 is built from 16 residues. CDR1 is SGHDN and CDR2 is FVKESK in the germline V gene. V was clipped by 3 bases and J by 1 base, with 16 bases between them. CDR3 loop: CASSQSGGYISYEQYF. CDR3 DNA sequence: TGTGCCAGCAGCCAGTCCGGAGGATATATTTCCTACGAGCAGTACTTC.

Ten or more counts support this clonotype. V usage is TRBV28 and J usage is TRBJ2-7; TRBD2 is a possible D gene (7 bases). The germline gives CDR1 MDHEN, CDR2 SYDVKM. The CDR3 loop spans 14 amino acids. Trimming pared 6 bases from V and 5 bases from J, leaving 17 bases between. CDR3 loop: CASSPGEGVDEQYF. CDR3 in DNA: TGTGCCAGCAGCCCCGGGGAGGGGGTCGACGAGCAGTACTTC.

This clonotype has ten or more counts. This chain links TRBV7-6 with TRBJ2-7; D is undetermined. Germline V CDR1 and CDR2: SGHVS, FNYEAQ. With 5 bases removed from V and 5 bases from J, the gap between germline ends came to 10 bases. CDR3 length: 12 amino acids. The CDR3 nucleotides read TGTGCCAGCAGCAATATTGTTCACGAGCAGTACTTC. The encoded protein is CASSNIVHEQYF.

As concerns this clonotype: A much larger clone sits a single nucleotide away, making a read error possible. The chain combines TRBV20-1 with TRBJ2-7; D is unclear. The germline V gene has CDR1 DFQATT and CDR2 SNEGSKA (reference sequence). The CDR3 loop spans 13 amino acids. CDR3 sequence (DNA): TGCGGTGCTAGATCTGGCAGCGACTACGAGCAGTACTTC. Translated: CGARSGSDYEQYF.

In its sample, this clonotype was seen once. This chain uses TRBV19 with TRBJ1-1, with no clear D. V dropped 6 bases and J dropped 6 bases, with 14 bases sitting between them. The CDR3 has 13 amino acids. The germline CDR1 and CDR2 sequences are LNHDA and SQIVND (reference sequence). The CDR3 DNA follows: TGTGCCAGTAGATGGGGAGGAGACGCTGAAGCTTTCTTT. This codes for CASRWGGDAEAFF.

The chain has TRBV6-5 and TRBJ1-4; tentatively, D is TRBD1 (6 bases). V was clipped by 4 bases and J by 7 bases, with 13 bases between them. Germline lookup yields CDR1 MNHEY and CDR2 SVGAGI. The CDR3 extends over 14 amino acids. The CDR3 region is CASSSTGLVEKLFF. CDR3 nucleotides: TGTGCCAGCAGTTCCACAGGGCTTGTTGAAAAACTGTTTTTT.